This T cell receptor (beta chain) was documented in a study of T cells expressing NK-cell markers (dated by TCRdb to the early 2020s). About the investigation overall: Three sorted T-cell subsets (CD3+CD56+NKG2C+, CD3+CD56+NKG2C- and CD3+CD56-NKG2C+) from roughly eight donors had their TCR beta-chain repertoires profiled. Among the eight sequenced donors, seven were HCMV-seropositive and one was HCMV-seronegative. All eight donors whose samples were sequenced were randomly selected healthy volunteers, three of them men and five women. Sequencing of the libraries produced 2 x 150 bp reads on Illumina HiSeq 2000/2500, MiSeq or NextSeq. Beyond this particular receptor, the publication reports: Those dominant clonotypes were again the most abundant among CD3+CD56-NKG2C+ cells in a handful of donors, at roughly 25-60.1%. In more than five donors, the dominant CD3+CD56+NKG2C+ clonotypes ranked among the top 10 CD8+ clonotypes, making up about 1.0-7.5% of CD8+ T cells. Whether the expanded NKG2C-expressing T cell clones were specific for HCMV antigens was left unclear.

HCMV serostatus was determined by detecting HCMV-specific IgG in serum with a commercial ELISA kit. Peripheral blood mononuclear cells were isolated from blood by Ficoll density gradient centrifugation. Sequenced on an Illumina HiSeq 2000. TCR beta cDNA libraries were prepared using 5'RACE template switching, which introduced a universal primer site and unique molecular identifiers. Priming for cDNA synthesis came from the TCR beta constant segment, and two successive PCR amplification steps followed. The original pipeline was this. MIGEC was used to demultiplex reads and group reads by UMI, and MiTCR was used to assemble and quantify clonotypes. To exclude erroneous sequences, only TCR cDNA sequences supported by at least two reads were retained. The tcR package was used for downstream repertoire analysis, and clonotypes were matched between fractions using CDR3 nucleotide sequence together with V segment. VDJmatch was used to annotate antigen specificity against VDJdb, with one amino acid substitution in CDR3 permitted. Following reprocessing of the reads by TCRdb, the data hold one row per CDR3 protein sequence and no DNA is available. TCRdb's processing, not the study's, gives the V and J calls here. This sample's records show some 440,000 distinct CDR3 sequences. Approximately 1.4% of the sample is taken by the ten largest.

Notes on this clonotype: There is no known antigen for this receptor.

CDR1 and CDR2, looked up from the germline V gene, are ENHRY and SYGVKD. The CDR3 sequence holds 15 residues, the cysteine and phenylalanine included. No DNA was logged. Material: blood T cells: a sorted CD56 or NKG2C T cell subset, CD4+ or CD8+ T cells, or bulk PBMC T cells (not recorded which). This sequence uses TRBV10-3 and TRBJ2-3; TCRdb returns TRBD2, unconfirmable since there is no DNA. This TCR came from a woman aged 45-65 years in good health. Donor details come from another sample of the same person, matched by shared clones. The CDR3 reads as follows: CAIRSDAGATDTQYF.